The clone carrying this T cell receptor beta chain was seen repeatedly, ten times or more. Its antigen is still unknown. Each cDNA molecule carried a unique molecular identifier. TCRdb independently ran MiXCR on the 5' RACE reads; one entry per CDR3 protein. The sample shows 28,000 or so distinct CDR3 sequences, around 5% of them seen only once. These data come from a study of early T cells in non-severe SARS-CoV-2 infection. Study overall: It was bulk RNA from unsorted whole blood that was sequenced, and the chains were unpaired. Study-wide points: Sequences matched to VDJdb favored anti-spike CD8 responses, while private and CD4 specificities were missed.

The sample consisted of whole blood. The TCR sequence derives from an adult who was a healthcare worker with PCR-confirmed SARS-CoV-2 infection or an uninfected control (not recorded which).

The CDR3 spells CAISQTLAGGPGADTQYF. The CDR3 nucleotides read TGTGCCATCAGCCAAACCTTAGCGGGAGGGCCAGGGGCAGATACGCAGTATTTT. V and J are TRBV10-3 and TRBJ2-3, with 11 bases that match TRBD2. Trimming cost V 6 bases and J 4 bases; bases outside gene matches: 15. Germline-derived CDR1 and CDR2 are ENHRY and SYGVKD. The length of the CDR3 is 18 residues.